These 11 T cell receptor beta chains share one sample of origin, sequenced in a study of relationships among human T cell subsets. Semiquantitative ARM-PCR amplified T cell receptor alpha and beta CDR3 regions from mRNA. ARM-PCR used tagged nested gene-specific primers, then communal superprimers for exponential amplification. TCRdb reprocessed the multiplex PCR reads via MiXCR and lists one record per CDR3 protein. The table includes around 14,000 distinct CDR3 sequences, roughly 60% detected once. The sample comprised total T cells sorted from blood. The receptors were gathered from a man in his forties in good health.

The chain couples TRBV2 to TRBJ2-7; D is perhaps TRBD1 (6 bases). From germline, CDR1 is SNHLY and CDR2 FYNNEI. V lost 5 bases and J 4 bases, leaving 15 bases between the germline ends. The CDR3 spans 14 residues. The CDR3 spells CASSFDRKKYEQYF. The CDR3 DNA reads as TGTGCCAGCAGTTTTGACAGGAAGAAGTACGAGCAGTACTTC.

The chain combines TRBV27 with TRBJ2-3; TRBD2 agrees at 9 bases. The CDR3 extends over 18 amino acids. Trimming removed 1 base from V and 3 bases from J; junction bases left unmatched: 11. CDR1 and CDR2 (germline): MNHEY, SMNVEV (reference sequence). CDR3 sequence reads: CASSLYGAPSGATDTQYF. The CDR3 bases are TGTGCCAGCAGTTTATATGGGGCTCCTAGCGGGGCGACAGATACGCAGTATTTT.

The gene calls are TRBV28 and TRBJ2-1; D possibly matches TRBD1 or TRBD2 (6 bases each). Germline V CDR1 and CDR2: MDHEN, SYDVKM. Trimming pared 7 bases from V and 5 bases from J, leaving 27 bases between. CDR3 size: 18 residues. The CDR3 nucleotides read TGTGCCAGCACCTTACAGGGTTGGGGGGCAGGACTTAACAATGAGCAGTTCTTC. Its translation is CASTLQGWGAGLNNEQFF.

V is TRBV27 and J is TRBJ2-7; TRBD1 agrees at 9 bases. Germline V gene data show CDR1 as MNHEY and CDR2 as SMNVEV (reference sequence). Losses at the gene ends were 5 bases for V and 3 bases for J; bases not matched to a gene: 8. This CDR3 spans 15 amino acids. CDR3 sequence (DNA): TGTGCCAGCAGTCCTTCCGGGACAGGGAGCTACGAGCAGTACTTC. Protein sequence: CASSPSGTGSYEQYF.

This clonotype was seen only a few times. The chain recombines TRBV11-2 with TRBJ2-1, with D perhaps matching TRBD2 (6 bases). Germline CDR1 is SGHAT and CDR2 is FQNNGV. V lost 1 base to trimming and J lost 11 bases, with 12 bases between them. The CDR3 loop spans 13 amino acids. The CDR3 is CASSLGGLAKQFF. The DNA for the CDR3 is TGTGCCAGCAGCTTAGGGGGCCTAGCGAAGCAGTTCTTC.

In its sample, this clonotype is medium-sized. This chain links TRBV5-1 with TRBJ2-3, with 10 bases aligning to TRBD2. The CDR3 is 15 amino acids. CDR1 is SGHRS, CDR2 YFSETQ, per germline. With V trimmed by 5 bases and J by 1 base, 4 bases remained unmatched. CDR3 nucleotides: TGCGCCAGCAGTACCGGGACTAGCGGCACAGATACGCAGTATTTT. This encodes CASSTGTSGTDTQYF.

This chain connects TRBV6-5 to TRBJ1-2, with no clear D. Germline V CDR1 and CDR2: MNHEY, SVGAGI. Between the trimmed V and J ends, which lost 2 bases and 0 bases, there was a span of 10 bases. The CDR3 is 15 amino acids. CDR3 amino acids: CASSYGQLANYGYTF. The CDR3 bases are TGTGCCAGCAGTTACGGTCAATTAGCTAACTATGGCTACACCTTC.

This clonotype was recorded once. The DNA for the CDR3 is TGCAGTGCTAGAGCCCCAGACAGGTCCCGAAGCGAGCAGTACTTC. As protein: CSARAPDRSRSEQYF. The chain employs TRBV29-1 and TRBJ2-7, with D possibly TRBD1 on 6 matching bases. This CDR3 region has 15 residues. Germline assignment: CDR1 SQVTM and CDR2 ANQGSEA.

The CDR3, as DNA: TGCAGTGCTAGTCGCGGCGGGGCACAAGAGACCCAGTACTTC. It specifies CSASRGGAQETQYF. The chain employs TRBV20-1 and TRBJ2-5, with a weak D call TRBD2 (6 bases). V was shortened by 3 bases and J by 2 bases, with 13 bases between the two germline ends. Germline loops: CDR1 DFQATT, CDR2 SNEGSKA (reference sequence). CDR3 length equals 14 residues.

This clonotype has only a few counts. The V gene is TRBV28, the J gene TRBJ2-1, with 9 bases lining up with TRBD2. The V segment lost 7 bases and the J segment 4 bases; nucleotides outside the gene matches: 8. Germline V gene lookup returns CDR1 MDHEN and CDR2 SYDVKM. There are 15 residues in the CDR3. The CDR3 sequence: CASTPGSGGYNEQFF. The CDR3 DNA follows: TGTGCCAGCACCCCCGGTAGCGGGGGATACAATGAGCAGTTCTTC.

The rearrangement uses TRBV25-1 and TRBJ2-7; possibly TRBD2 for D (5 bases). V was shortened by 1 base and J by 7 bases, with 17 bases between the two germline ends. The CDR3 runs 15 residues. CDR1 and CDR2 (germline): MGHDK, SYGVNS. The CDR3 is CASSESRAGLGEQYF. The CDR3 DNA is TGTGCCAGCAGTGAATCTAGGGCGGGTCTAGGGGAGCAGTACTTC.